The rows below give T cell receptor beta chains drawn from one sample of a study of Ad26.COV2.S vaccination and SARS-CoV-2 variants. Assay: immunoSEQ multiplex PCR; the TCRdb copy retains only in-frame clones and omits some. The sample lists 120,000 to 150,000 clones; roughly 85% were seen once. The sample here was peripheral blood, taken after recovery from COVID-19. Receptors were obtained from a human donor who had recovered from COVID-19. The CDR3 runs from the conserved cysteine through the conserved F or W. The D gene is left open where the match is weak. Clone size is stated in some rows and not others, as once, few, many or a class when expanded.

cdr3_length	j_call	clone_size	d_call	v_call	cdr3_nt	cdr3_aa
15	TRBJ1-1	-	-	TRBV30	TGTGCCTGGAGTGGGGGGGGGTGGAAGGGCACTGAAGCTTTCTTT	CAWSGGGWKGTEAFF
14	TRBJ1-1	-	TRBD1	TRBV6-4	TGTGCCAGCAGAGGGACAGACGAGAACACTGAAGCTTTCTTT	CASRGTDENTEAFF
16	TRBJ2-5	-	-	TRBV9	TGTGCCAGCAGCGTAGCCCCGGAGAGGGTTCGGGAGACCCAGTACTTC	CASSVAPERVRETQYF
16	TRBJ1-1	-	-	TRBV5-1	TGCGCCAGCAGCTTGGATTGGGGCGGGGTTAACACTGAAGCTTTCTTT	CASSLDWGGVNTEAFF
15	TRBJ2-7	few	-	TRBV5-6	TGTGCCAGCAGCTCCTTAACGGGGCCCACCTACGAGCAGTACTTC	CASSSLTGPTYEQYF
14	TRBJ2-2	-	-	TRBV11-3	TGTGCCAGCAGCTTGACTCGGTCGAGCGGGGAGCTGTTTTTT	CASSLTRSSGELFF
15	TRBJ2-7	-	-	TRBV11-2	TGTGCCAGCAGCGCTATGCTCCTAAGCTCCTACGAGCAGTACTTC	CASSAMLLSSYEQYF
14	TRBJ1-5	few	-	TRBV6-5	TGTGCCAGCAGTCGAGACAACACAAATCAGCCCCAGCATTTT	CASSRDNTNQPQHF
16	TRBJ2-3	-	-	TRBV3-1/TRBV3-2	TGTGCCAGCAGCCAGCAACAGGGATCTAGCACAGATACGCAGTATTTT	CASSQQQGSSTDTQYF
13	TRBJ1-1	-	TRBD1	TRBV28	TGTGCCAGCAGTTCACAGGGGAGGACTGAAGCTTTCTTT	CASSSQGRTEAFF
14	TRBJ1-2	-	TRBD1	TRBV30	TGTGCCTGGAGAAATATAGGGGGCGTTTATGGCTACACCTTC	CAWRNIGGVYGYTF
14	TRBJ2-7	-	TRBD2	TRBV5-4	TGTGCCAGCAGCTTCGGGGGGGAGCTCGGCGAGCAGTACTTC	CASSFGGELGEQYF
13	TRBJ1-1	-	-	TRBV9	TGTGCCAGCAGCGTGGGGGCAAAGACTGAAGCTTTCTTT	CASSVGAKTEAFF
15	TRBJ2-7	-	TRBD1	TRBV5-1	TGCGCCAGCAGCATAGGACAGGGAAACTCCTACGAGCAGTACTTC	CASSIGQGNSYEQYF
16	TRBJ1-6	-	TRBD1	TRBV15	TGTGCCACCAGCTTCCGCCAGACAGGGGCGGATTCACCCCTCCACTTT	CATSFRQTGADSPLHF
15	TRBJ2-7	-	TRBD1	TRBV4-2	TGTGCCAGCAGCCATAAGGGACAGCCCTCGCTGGAGCAGTACTTC	CASSHKGQPSLEQYF
14	TRBJ2-5	-	TRBD1	TRBV3-1/TRBV3-2	TGTGCCAGCACCGGGACAGGGGGCCCAGAGACCCAGTACTTC	CASTGTGGPETQYF
15	TRBJ2-6	-	-	TRBV5-1	TGCGCCAGCAGCCCGACAGTCTCTGGGGCCAACGTCCTGACTTTC	CASSPTVSGANVLTF
14	TRBJ1-5	-	-	TRBV24-1	TGTGCCACCTCCAGGGGTGGGAACAATCAGCCCCAGCATTTT	CATSRGGNNQPQHF
14	TRBJ1-2	-	-	TRBV28	TGTGCCAGCAGTCTCTATAGCGAACACTATGGCTACACCTTC	CASSLYSEHYGYTF
15	TRBJ1-1	-	-	TRBV3-1/TRBV3-2	TGTGCCAGCAGCCAAGTAGGAAAAGAAGACACTGAAGCTTTCTTT	CASSQVGKEDTEAFF
12	TRBJ1-2	-	-	TRBV5-1	TGCGCCAGCAGCAAGGACAACTATGGCTACACCTTC	CASSKDNYGYTF
15	TRBJ1-3	-	TRBD1	TRBV5-5	TGTGCCAGCAGCTCGGGACAGCGCTCTGGAAACACCATATATTTT	CASSSGQRSGNTIYF
13	TRBJ2-7	-	-	TRBV5-1	TGCGCCAGCAGCTTGGAGCGGAACTACGAGCAGTACTTC	CASSLERNYEQYF
13	TRBJ1-2	-	-	TRBV18	TGTGCCAGCGCAGGCTCAGCTAACTATGGCTACACCTTC	CASAGSANYGYTF
12	TRBJ1-1	-	TRBD1	TRBV19	TGTGCCACGGACAGGGGACGCACTGAAGCTTTCTTT	CATDRGRTEAFF
15	TRBJ2-2	-	TRBD2	TRBV28	TGTGCCAGCTGGAAAGCGGGGGAGAACACCGGGGAGCTGTTTTTT	CASWKAGENTGELFF
14	TRBJ2-2	-	-	TRBV28	TGTGCCAGCACCTCTGGAGGGGGGGGCGGGGAGCTGTTTTTT	CASTSGGGGGELFF
14	TRBJ2-3	-	-	TRBV18	TGTGCCAGCTCACCACAGGGTTACACAGATACGCAGTATTTT	CASSPQGYTDTQYF
13	TRBJ1-1	-	-	TRBV6-2/TRBV6-3	TGTGCCAGCAGCCCACAAAATCGGGGTGAAGCTTTCTTT	CASSPQNRGEAFF
13	TRBJ1-1	few	-	TRBV5-1	TGCGCCAGCATATCGGACGGGGACACTGAAGCTTTCTTT	CASISDGDTEAFF
16	TRBJ2-2	-	TRBD2	TRBV11-2	TGTGCCAGCAGCCCCCGGGGGGGAGCGAACACCGGGGAGCTGTTTTTT	CASSPRGGANTGELFF
13	TRBJ2-7	-	-	TRBV2	TGTGCCAGCAGTGATGACCTAGCCTACGAGCAGTACTTC	CASSDDLAYEQYF
18	TRBJ2-6	-	-	TRBV5-1	TGCGCCAGCAGCTTGGGGGACGGAAGATCCTCTGGGGCCAACGTCCTGACTTTC	CASSLGDGRSSGANVLTF
13	TRBJ1-1	-	-	TRBV9	TGTGCCAGCAGCGCCCGCCCCGGCCTTGAAGCTTTCTTT	CASSARPGLEAFF
12	TRBJ2-5	-	-	TRBV11-2	TGTGCCAGCAGCTTCTCTGTTGAGACCCAGTACTTC	CASSFSVETQYF
18	TRBJ1-4	-	-	TRBV15	TGTGCCACCAGCAGAGATCGACAGGCGGCGAGAACTAATGAAAAACTGTTTTTT	CATSRDRQAARTNEKLFF
17	TRBJ2-7	-	-	TRBV11-2	TGTGCCAGCAGCCACTTGCACGTCCCAAGTCCCTTCTCTCAGGAGTACTTC	CASSHLHVPSPFSQEYF
12	TRBJ1-1	-	-	TRBV6-1	TGTGCCAGCAGTGATCGGGGCACTGAAGCTTTCTTT	CASSDRGTEAFF
16	TRBJ1-6	-	-	TRBV24-1	TGTGCCACCGACGTCGGAGGTGCGGGGGACGGTTCACCCCTCCACTTT	CATDVGGAGDGSPLHF
15	TRBJ1-3	-	-	TRBV27	TGTGCCAGCAGCCCAAGGGTAGGGGACGGAAACACCATATATTTT	CASSPRVGDGNTIYF
13	TRBJ1-1	-	-	TRBV18	TGTGCCAGCTCACCAGCTGAAGGCACTGAAGCTTTCTTT	CASSPAEGTEAFF
14	TRBJ2-7	-	-	TRBV5-6	TGTGCCAGCAGCTTGGGGGGTTTCATCCACGAGCAGTACTTC	CASSLGGFIHEQYF
13	TRBJ1-5	-	-	TRBV6-5	TGTGCCAGCAGTCCCAGGAAGCGTCAGCCCCAGCATTTT	CASSPRKRQPQHF
12	TRBJ2-1	once	-	TRBV10-1	TGCGCCACCCCGGCGGGGTGGGATGAGCAGTTCTTC	CATPAGWDEQFF
15	TRBJ2-7	-	-	TRBV19	TGTGCCAGTAGTATAGGGACTACCAGCTCCTACGAGCAGTACTTC	CASSIGTTSSYEQYF
13	TRBJ1-2	-	-	TRBV6-5	TGTGCCAGCGCCGTTCAACAAAGATATGGCTACACCTTC	CASAVQQRYGYTF
15	TRBJ2-1	once	-	TRBV9	TGTGCCAGCAGCGTAGGGACGGCGGAAGGGGATGAGCAGTTCTTC	CASSVGTAEGDEQFF
13	TRBJ2-7	-	-	TRBV29-1	TGCAGCGTTGAAGGAGTCACGAAGTACGAGCAGTACTTC	CSVEGVTKYEQYF
17	TRBJ1-2	-	-	TRBV28	TGTGCCAGCAATACCCTAAGAGGGGGACACCTCGGATCCGGCTACACCTTC	CASNTLRGGHLGSGYTF
14	TRBJ2-5	-	-	TRBV4-1	TGCGCCAGCAGCCAAGATCCCCACCAAGAGACCCAGTACTTC	CASSQDPHQETQYF